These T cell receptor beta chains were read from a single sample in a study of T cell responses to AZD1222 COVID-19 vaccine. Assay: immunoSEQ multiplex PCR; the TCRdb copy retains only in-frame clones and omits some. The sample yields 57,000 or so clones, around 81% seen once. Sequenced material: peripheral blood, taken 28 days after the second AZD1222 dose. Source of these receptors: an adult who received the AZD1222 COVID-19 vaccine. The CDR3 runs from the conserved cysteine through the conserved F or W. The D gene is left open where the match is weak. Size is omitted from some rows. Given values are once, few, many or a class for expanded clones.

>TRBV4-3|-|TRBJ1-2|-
CASSRSGKNYGYTF
TGCGCCAGCAGCCGGTCAGGGAAGAACTATGGCTACACCTTC
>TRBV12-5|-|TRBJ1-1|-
CASGLYSAGKNTEAFF
TGTGCTAGTGGTTTGTACTCGGCGGGGAAGAACACTGAAGCTTTCTTT
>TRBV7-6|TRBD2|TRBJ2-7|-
CASSLAVTSGRSYEQYF
TGTGCCAGCAGCTTAGCAGTGACTAGCGGGAGGAGCTACGAGCAGTACTTC
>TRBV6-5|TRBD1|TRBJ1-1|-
CASSRGLGAEAFF
TGTGCCAGCAGTAGGGGGCTCGGGGCTGAAGCTTTCTTT
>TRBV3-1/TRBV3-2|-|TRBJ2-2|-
CASSQVTTGELFF
TGTGCCAGCAGCCAAGTAACCACCGGGGAGCTGTTTTTT
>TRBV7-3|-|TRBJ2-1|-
CASSLSPSWVNEQFF
TGTGCCAGCAGCTTAAGTCCTAGCTGGGTCAATGAGCAGTTCTTC
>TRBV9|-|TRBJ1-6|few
CASSVTGNSPLHF
TGTGCCAGCAGCGTAACAGGGAATTCACCCCTCCACTTT
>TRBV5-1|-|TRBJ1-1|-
CASSLVRNTEAFF
TGCGCCAGCAGCTTGGTCAGGAACACTGAAGCTTTCTTT
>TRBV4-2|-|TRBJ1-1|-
CASSQVQGVNTEAFF
TGTGCCAGCAGCCAAGTACAGGGCGTGAACACTGAAGCTTTCTTT
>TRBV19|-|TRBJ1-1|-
CASRRGTAGTEAFF
TGTGCCAGTAGGAGGGGCACGGCGGGGACTGAAGCTTTCTTT
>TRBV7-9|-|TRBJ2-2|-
CASSSDLNTGELFF
TGTGCCAGCAGCTCGGACCTGAACACCGGGGAGCTGTTTTTT
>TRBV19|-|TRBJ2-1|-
CASSRLKNEQFF
TGTGCCAGTAGTCGTTTGAAAAATGAGCAGTTCTTC
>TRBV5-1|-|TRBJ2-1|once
CASGGRVWGGSYNEQFF
TGCGCCAGCGGTGGCAGGGTGTGGGGCGGCTCCTACAATGAGCAGTTCTTC
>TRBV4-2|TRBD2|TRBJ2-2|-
CASSHGIAGGLNTGELFF
TGTGCCAGCAGCCATGGTATAGCGGGAGGCTTGAACACCGGGGAGCTGTTTTTT
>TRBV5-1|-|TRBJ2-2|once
CASSFGTGVNGELFF
TGCGCCAGCAGCTTCGGGACGGGAGTAAACGGGGAGCTGTTTTTT
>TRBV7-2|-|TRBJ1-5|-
CASSPRMGREPQHF
TGTGCCAGCAGCCCCCGAATGGGGAGGGAGCCCCAGCATTTT
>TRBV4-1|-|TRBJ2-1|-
CASSQSDGTYNEQFF
TGCGCCAGCAGCCAATCTGACGGGACCTACAATGAGCAGTTCTTC
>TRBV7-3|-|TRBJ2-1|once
CASSLLAFNEQFF
TGTGCCAGCAGCTTACTAGCATTCAATGAGCAGTTCTTC
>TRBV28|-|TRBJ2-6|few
CASMRIQTPSGANVLTF
TGTGCCAGCATGAGAATCCAGACCCCTTCTGGGGCCAACGTCCTGACTTTC
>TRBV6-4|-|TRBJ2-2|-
CASREAGSTGELFF
TGTGCCAGCAGAGAAGCGGGTTCCACCGGGGAGCTGTTTTTT
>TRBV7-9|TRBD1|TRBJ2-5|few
CASSSQGAEETQYF
TGTGCCAGCAGCTCACAGGGGGCCGAAGAGACCCAGTACTTC
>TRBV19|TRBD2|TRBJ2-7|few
CASSPRDGTSVDYEQYF
TGTGCCAGTAGCCCCAGGGACGGGACTAGCGTGGACTACGAGCAGTACTTC
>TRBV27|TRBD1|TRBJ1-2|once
CASSPGQGASPINYGYTF
TGTGCCAGCAGCCCAGGACAGGGGGCCTCTCCTATTAACTATGGCTACACCTTC
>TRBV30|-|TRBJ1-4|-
CAWSRQLEKLFF
TGTGCCTGGAGTCGACAGTTGGAAAAACTGTTTTTT
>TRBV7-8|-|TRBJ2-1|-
CASSSQGGVIEQFF
TGTGCCAGCAGCTCGCAGGGGGGGGTCATTGAGCAGTTCTTC
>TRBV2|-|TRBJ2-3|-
CASSEYGGGGAATDTQYF
TGTGCCAGCAGTGAATACGGCGGTGGGGGAGCTGCAACAGATACGCAGTATTTT
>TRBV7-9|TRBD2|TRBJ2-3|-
CASSLEVLAGGTDTQYF
TGTGCCAGCAGCTTAGAAGTACTAGCGGGAGGAACAGATACGCAGTATTTT
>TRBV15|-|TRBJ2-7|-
CATRTMRGSYEQYF
TGTGCCACCAGGACGATGAGGGGGTCCTACGAGCAGTACTTC
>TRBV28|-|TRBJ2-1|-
CASSLVGGNSYNEQFF
TGTGCCAGCAGTTTAGTGGGCGGGAACTCCTACAATGAGCAGTTCTTC
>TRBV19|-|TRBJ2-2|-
CASRLSDYTGELFF
TGTGCCAGTAGGCTTAGCGACTACACCGGGGAGCTGTTTTTT
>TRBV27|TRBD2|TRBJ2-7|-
CASSLGLAGAYEQYF
TGTGCCAGCAGTTTAGGACTAGCGGGAGCCTACGAGCAGTACTTC
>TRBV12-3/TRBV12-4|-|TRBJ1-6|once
CASTNVRNSPLHF
TGTGCCAGCACCAATGTTAGGAATTCACCCCTCCACTTT
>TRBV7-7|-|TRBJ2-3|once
CASSPNRGTDTQYF
TGTGCTAGCAGCCCCAACAGGGGCACAGATACGCAGTATTTT
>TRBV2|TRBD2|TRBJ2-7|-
CASSEDLAGGEQYF
TGTGCCAGCAGTGAAGACCTAGCGGGAGGGGAGCAGTACTTC
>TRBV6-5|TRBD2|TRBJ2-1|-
CASSNGGSINEQFF
TGTGCCAGCAGTAACGGCGGGAGTATAAATGAGCAGTTCTTC
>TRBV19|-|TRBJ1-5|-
CASRLHGGRNNQPQHF
TGTGCCAGTAGGCTCCATGGGGGACGAAACAATCAGCCCCAGCATTTT
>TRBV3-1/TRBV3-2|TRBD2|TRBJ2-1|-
CASSPPGGGEQFF
TGTGCCAGCAGCCCCCCTGGGGGGGGTGAGCAGTTCTTC
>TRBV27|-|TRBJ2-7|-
CASSRDSREQYF
TGTGCCAGCAGCCGGGACTCGCGCGAGCAGTACTTC
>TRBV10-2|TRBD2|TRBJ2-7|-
CASSPTSGSHEQYF
TGCGCCAGCAGTCCGACTAGCGGGAGTCACGAGCAGTACTTC
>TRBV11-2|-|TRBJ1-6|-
CASSAAGYLSPLHF
TGTGCCAGCAGCGCAGCAGGTTATCTGTCACCCCTCCACTTT
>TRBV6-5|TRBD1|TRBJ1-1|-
CASSFKTGRGEAFF
TGTGCCAGCAGTTTTAAGACAGGGAGAGGGGAAGCTTTCTTT
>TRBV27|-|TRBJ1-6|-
CASSFGTSLDSPLHF
TGTGCCAGCAGTTTTGGGACCAGTTTGGATTCACCCCTCCACTTT
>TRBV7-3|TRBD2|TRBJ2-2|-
CASRLAGNTGELFF
TGTGCCAGCCGACTAGCGGGAAACACCGGGGAGCTGTTTTTT
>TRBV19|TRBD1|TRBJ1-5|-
CASGTGLNQPQHF
TGTGCCAGTGGGACAGGGCTTAATCAGCCCCAGCATTTT
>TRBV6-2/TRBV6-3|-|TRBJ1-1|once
CASSLYGTEAFF
TGTGCCAGCAGCCTTTATGGCACTGAAGCTTTCTTT
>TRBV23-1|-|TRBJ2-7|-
CASSPVGGPYEQYF
TGCGCCAGCAGCCCCGTGGGGGGGCCCTACGAGCAGTACTTC
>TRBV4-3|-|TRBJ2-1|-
CASSRGAGGAAYNEQFF
TGCGCCAGCAGCCGGGGCGCCGGCGGAGCCGCCTACAATGAGCAGTTCTTC
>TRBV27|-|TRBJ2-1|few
CASSGLGFGNEQFF
TGTGCCAGCAGTGGCCTAGGGTTCGGGAATGAGCAGTTCTTC
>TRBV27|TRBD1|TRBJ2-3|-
CASGTAITSTDTQYF
TGTGCCAGCGGGACAGCCATCACGTCGACAGATACGCAGTATTTT
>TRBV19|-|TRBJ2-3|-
CASSIWAASTDTQYF
TGTGCCAGTAGTATATGGGCGGCTAGCACAGATACGCAGTATTTT
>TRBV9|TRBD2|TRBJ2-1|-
CASSVEPLAVYNEQFF
TGTGCCAGCAGCGTAGAACCCCTAGCGGTGTACAATGAGCAGTTCTTC